What follows are 23 T cell receptor beta chains derived from one specimen sequenced in a study of cytomegalovirus exposure and HLA in healthy donors. The PCR was carried out with 60 Vbeta primers and 13 Jbeta primers. The protocol was immunoSEQ multiplex PCR, while the TCRdb copy is restricted to in-frame clones and leaves out a portion. The table includes about 140,000 clones, roughly four fifths detected once. Sequencing was carried out using PBMCs. The receptor source for this set is a woman in her 50s in good health and CMV-seronegative.

The chain couples TRBV30 to TRBJ1-1; TRBD1 is a possible D gene (5 bases). The CDR3 extends over 14 amino acids. The V end lost 3 bases, the J end lost 4 bases, and 15 bases lay between the germline ends. Germline-derived CDR1 and CDR2 are GTSNPN and SVGIG (reference sequence). CDR3 loop: CAWRGGGAPTEAFF. The CDR3 region has the DNA TGTGCCTGGAGAGGAGGAGGGGCGCCCACTGAAGCTTTCTTT.

This chain connects TRBV10-3 to TRBJ1-1, with D possibly TRBD1 on 5 matching bases. CDR1 and CDR2 (germline): ENHRY, SYGVKD. V shed 11 bases and J shed 3 bases, with 16 bases lying between them. This CDR3 has 13 amino acids. CDR3 sequence reads: CAVGGAPDTEAFF. In DNA form, the CDR3 reads TGTGCCGTCGGGGGTGCCCCTGACACTGAAGCTTTCTTT.

This clone was seen a handful of times. The chain is built from TRBV9 and TRBJ2-1, with 8 nucleotides matching TRBD2. Trimming at V came to 2 bases and at J to 7 bases, leaving 8 bases not matched to a gene. There are 15 residues in the CDR3. CDR1 and CDR2 (germline): SGDLS, YYNGEE. Here the CDR3 DNA reads TGTGCCAGCAGCGTTCTACTAGCGGCAGAGAATGAGCAGTTCTTC. This codes for CASSVLLAAENEQFF.

The CDR3 DNA reads TGTGCCAGCAGACATTGGGGACTACAGGATAGCTCCTATAATTCACCCCTCCACTTT. Its translation: CASRHWGLQDSSYNSPLHF. The chain joins TRBV27 to TRBJ1-6, with D possibly matching TRBD1 (5 bases). Trimming removed 6 bases at V and 0 bases at J, with 21 bases between. CDR1 and CDR2 (germline): MNHEY, SMNVEV (reference sequence). The CDR3 is made up of 19 amino acids.

The chain recombines TRBV4-1 with TRBJ1-4; TRBD1 matches 8 bases. V lost 0 bases, J lost 5 bases, and 5 bases stayed unmatched. The CDR3 sequence is 16 residues long. The germline V gene encodes CDR1 MGHRA and CDR2 YSYEKL. CDR3 loop: CASSQEGGQANEKLFF. CDR3 bases: TGCGCCAGCAGCCAAGAGGGGGGACAGGCCAATGAAAAACTGTTTTTT.

The V gene is TRBV6-5, the J gene TRBJ2-7; 10 bases match TRBD1. CDR1 and CDR2 from the germline V gene are MNHEY and SVGAGI. The ends lost 3 bases at V and 7 bases at J; junction bases unmatched: 6. CDR3 size: 14 residues. The CDR3 nucleotides are TGTGCCAGCAGTTATTCGACAGGGGGCGGAGAGCAGTACTTC. Residues: CASSYSTGGGEQYF.

The rearrangement links TRBV6-1 to TRBJ1-1; 7 nucleotides align to TRBD1. Germline trimming cut 10 bases from V and 8 bases from J; bases unmatched to any gene: 13. Looked up from germline, CDR1 is MNHNS and CDR2 is SASEGT. This CDR3 has 13 amino acids. CDR3 region: CATTPGQAREAFF. The CDR3 nucleotides read TGTGCCACTACCCCCGGACAGGCTAGAGAAGCTTTCTTT.

The sample holds a few counts of this clone. This chain uses TRBV7-9 with TRBJ2-7, with 9 positions matching TRBD1. Germline V lookup: CDR1 SEHNR, CDR2 FQNEAQ (reference sequence). The J segment lost 5 bases and the V segment lost 1 base, leaving 3 bases of the junction unmatched. CDR3 size: 14 residues. CDR3 DNA sequence: TGTGCCAGCAGCTTAGACAGGGGGCTAAACGAGCAGTACTTC. It encodes CASSLDRGLNEQYF. Filled out from reference TRBV7-9 and TRBJ2-7, the complete variable domain reads DTGVSQNPRHKITKRGQNVTFRCDPISEHNRLYWYRQTLGQGPEFLTYFQNEAQLEKSRLLSDRFSAERPKGSFSTLEIQRTEQGDSAMYLCASSLDRGLNEQYFGPGTRLTVT.

The chain couples TRBV19 to TRBJ1-5; 7 nucleotides match TRBD1. This CDR3 comprises 15 residues. Germline V gene sequence: CDR1 LNHDA, CDR2 SQIVND (reference sequence). V trimming: 6 bases; J trimming: 2 bases; junction bases outside the gene matches: 7. CDR3 protein: CASRAQGVGNQPQHF. In nucleotides, the CDR3 is TGTGCCAGTAGAGCCCAGGGGGTCGGCAATCAGCCCCAGCATTTT.

The CDR3 reads CASSSRTTGSTYEQYF. CDR3 DNA: TGTGCCAGCAGCTCGAGAACGACAGGTTCAACCTACGAGCAGTACTTC. J is TRBJ2-5 and V is TRBV5-6; maybe TRBD1 (6 bases). The J call may be mistaken, given a closer DNA end match to TRBJ2-7. From germline, CDR1 is SGHDT and CDR2 YYEEEE. The length of the CDR3 is 16 residues.

The chain couples TRBV5-4 to TRBJ2-7; TRBD1 might be the D (6 bases). This CDR3 has 13 amino acids. V was clipped by 2 bases and J by 5 bases, with 11 bases between them. From germline, CDR1 is SGHNT and CDR2 YYREEE (reference sequence). The CDR3 DNA reads TGTGCCAGCAGCTTCCAGGGGTCCGACGAGCAGTACTTC. Translation: CASSFQGSDEQYF.

In this sample, this clone turned up a few times. The V call is TRBV6-4, the J call TRBJ2-7; a weak D match, TRBD2 (6 bases). The CDR3 contains 14 residues. V lost 4 bases to trimming and J lost 2 bases, with 12 bases between them. The germline V gene has CDR1 MRHNA and CDR2 SNTAGT. The CDR3 sequence is CASSVQGGTYEQYF. The CDR3 DNA reads TGTGCCAGCAGTGTTCAGGGCGGGACCTACGAGCAGTACTTC.

V and J are TRBV14 and TRBJ2-3, with 14 positions matching TRBD2. The CDR3 has 17 residues. The V gene's germline CDR1 is SGHDN and CDR2 FVKESK. V dropped 4 bases and J dropped 4; count of bases not matched to a gene: 7. Here the CDR3 reads CASSRLAGGPRADTQYF. The CDR3 DNA is TGTGCCAGCAGCCGACTAGCGGGGGGGCCCCGGGCAGATACGCAGTATTTT.

This chain uses TRBV5-1 with TRBJ1-2, with no clear D. V gave up 0 bases and J gave up 0 bases, with 9 bases separating them. CDR1 is SGHRS and CDR2 is YFSETQ in the germline V gene. There are 15 residues in the CDR3. This chain's CDR3 is CASSLVGGANYGYTF. CDR3 sequence (DNA): TGCGCCAGCAGCTTGGTCGGCGGGGCTAACTATGGCTACACCTTC. Full variable domain (rest looked up from reference TRBV5-1 and TRBJ1-2): KAGVTQTPRYLIKTRGQQVTLSCSPISGHRSVSWYQQTPGQGLQFLFEYFSETQRNKGNFPGRFSGRQFSNSRSEMNVSTLELGDSALYLCASSLVGGANYGYTFGSGTRLTVV.

The chain uses TRBV4-1 and TRBJ1-5; unclear D gene. The CDR3 runs to 17 residues. The V gene's germline CDR1 is MGHRA and CDR2 YSYEKL. Trimming removed 5 bases at V and 7 bases at J, with 24 bases between. The CDR3 loop is CASSSQISSGSWQPQHF. In nucleotides, the CDR3 is TGCGCCAGCAGCTCACAAATATCGTCGGGTTCTTGGCAGCCCCAGCATTTT.

The chain carries TRBV9 and TRBJ2-2; no reliable D call. Between the trimmed V and J ends, which lost 0 bases and 7 bases, there was a span of 4 bases. Germline V gene lookup returns CDR1 SGDLS and CDR2 YYNGEE. The CDR3 totals 12 residues. The CDR3 bases are TGTGCCAGCAGCGTAGGTCTCGGGGAGCTGTTTTTT. It yields the protein CASSVGLGELFF.

This clone was seen more than once but under ten times. The chain links TRBV6-4 to TRBJ2-3; maybe TRBD1 (6 bases). V lost 4 bases, J lost 0 bases, and 8 bases lay in between. CDR3 length: 14 amino acids. Germline CDR1 and CDR2: MRHNA and SNTAGT. Written as DNA, the CDR3 is TGTGCCAGCAGTGCAGGGGATAGCACAGATACGCAGTATTTT. As protein: CASSAGDSTDTQYF.

This clone was recorded a few times. This chain uses TRBV6-6 with TRBJ1-2; 9 bases fit TRBD1. In germline, CDR1 is MNHNY, CDR2 SVGAGI (reference sequence). V dropped 5 bases and J dropped 7; count of bases not matched to a gene: 11. The CDR3 contains 15 residues. CDR3 DNA: TGTGCCAGCAGTCGGGCTCCTAACAGGGGGCTTGGCTACACCTTC. Encoded protein: CASSRAPNRGLGYTF.

The rearrangement uses TRBV7-8 and TRBJ1-1; 8 bases align to TRBD1. Per the germline V gene, CDR1 is SGHVS and CDR2 is FQNEAQ. With V trimmed by 5 bases and J by 5 bases, 7 bases remained unmatched. This CDR3 region has 14 residues. CDR3 amino acids: CASSVDRGGTEAFF. The CDR3 coding sequence is TGTGCCAGCAGCGTCGACAGGGGAGGAACTGAAGCTTTCTTT.

This chain uses TRBV5-6 with TRBJ1-4; TRBD1 is a possible D gene (5 bases). CDR3 length: 12 residues. Trimming cost V 5 bases and J 8 bases, with 10 bases left between them. The germline V gene encodes CDR1 SGHDT and CDR2 YYEEEE. The CDR3 sequence: CASSRGREKLFF. The CDR3 nucleotides are TGTGCCAGCAGTAGGGGTAGGGAAAAACTGTTTTTT. Based on the CDR3 plus reference TRBV5-6 and TRBJ1-4, the full variable domain is DAGVTQSPTHLIKTRGQQVTLRCSPKSGHDTVSWYQQALGQGPQFIFQYYEEEERQRGNFPDRFSGHQFPNYSSELNVNALLLGDSALYLCASSRGREKLFFGSGTQLSVL.

This chain connects TRBV7-2 to TRBJ2-1; perhaps TRBD1 as D (5 bases). CDR1 is SGHTA and CDR2 is FQGNSA in the germline V gene. V was clipped by 3 bases and J by 0 bases, with 6 bases between them. The CDR3 runs to 14 residues. The CDR3 reads CASSLDISYNEQFF. The CDR3 DNA reads TGTGCCAGCAGCTTGGACATCTCCTACAATGAGCAGTTCTTC.

This clone was counted a few times. The genes are TRBV21-1 and TRBJ2-5; TRBD1, as called in the table, went unchecked against the DNA. The DNA end lines up better with TRBJ2-7; the J call may be wrong. TRBV21-1 is listed as a pseudogene. CDR3 size: 17 residues. CDR3 sequence: CASSQRGPGVSSYEQYF. CDR3 sequence (DNA): TGTGCCAGCAGCCAAAGGGGTCCAGGAGTGAGCTCCTACGAGCAGTACTTC.

V is TRBV5-4 and J is TRBJ2-7, with TRBD2 identical over 9 bases. V shed 4 bases and J 3 bases; nucleotides not matched to a gene: 11. The CDR3 consists of 16 residues. Germline V gene data show CDR1 as SGHNT and CDR2 as YYREEE (reference sequence). The CDR3 nucleotides read TGTGCCAGCAGCACCCTCGAGGCAGCGGGGGGCTACGAGCAGTACTTC. It is translated as CASSTLEAAGGYEQYF.